This T cell receptor (beta chain) stems from a study of OX40 agonist ivuxolimab in advanced cancers. V was pared by 6 bases and J by 4 bases, with 15 bases between. In germline, CDR1 is MNHNY, CDR2 SVGAGI (reference sequence). This CDR3 comprises 15 residues. Profiling relied on immunoSEQ multiplex PCR, and the TCRdb table lists in-frame clones only, not all of them. The repertoire holds 22,000 or so clones, under 85% seen once, with 15% to 20% in the top ten. V is TRBV6-6 and J is TRBJ1-4; D is uncertain. Source: CD4+ or CD8+ T cells sorted from blood, taken in a trial of the OX40 agonist ivuxolimab. This TCR was sampled from an adult with an advanced solid tumor such as melanoma, head and neck, liver or kidney cancer. The CDR3 sequence: CASSPLAFVNEKLFF. CDR3 DNA: TGTGCCAGCAGCCCCTTAGCCTTTGTTAATGAAAAACTGTTTTTT.